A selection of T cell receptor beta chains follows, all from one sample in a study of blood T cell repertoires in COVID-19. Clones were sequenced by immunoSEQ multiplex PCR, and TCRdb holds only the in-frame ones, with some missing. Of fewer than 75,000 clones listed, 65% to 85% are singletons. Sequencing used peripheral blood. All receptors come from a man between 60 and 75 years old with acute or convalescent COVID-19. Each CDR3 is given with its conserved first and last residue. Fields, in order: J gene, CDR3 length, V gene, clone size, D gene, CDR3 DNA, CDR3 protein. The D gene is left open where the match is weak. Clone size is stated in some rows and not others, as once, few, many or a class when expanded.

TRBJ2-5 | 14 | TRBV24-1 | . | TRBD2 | TGTGCCACCAGTGATCCCACTAGCGTGAAGACCCAGTACTTC | CATSDPTSVKTQYF
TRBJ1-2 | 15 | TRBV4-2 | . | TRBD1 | TGTGCCAGCAGCCAAGTGGCCGGGACAGGGAACGGCTACACCTTC | CASSQVAGTGNGYTF
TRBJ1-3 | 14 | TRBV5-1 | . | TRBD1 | TGCGCCAGCAGCTGGGACAGGGCTGGAAACACCATATATTTT | CASSWDRAGNTIYF
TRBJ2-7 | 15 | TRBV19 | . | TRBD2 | TGTGCCAGTAGTATTACGGCGGGGGGCTCCTACGAGCAGTACTTC | CASSITAGGSYEQYF
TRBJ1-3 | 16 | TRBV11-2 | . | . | TGTGCCAGCAGCCCCGCACGGGGGACCGGTGGAAACACCATATATTTT | CASSPARGTGGNTIYF
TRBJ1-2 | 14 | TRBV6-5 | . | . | TGTGCCAGCAGTTATAGGCGGGGGGTCTCTGCCTACACCTTC | CASSYRRGVSAYTF
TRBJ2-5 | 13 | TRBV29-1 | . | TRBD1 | TGCAGCGTCACGACAGGGTCAGAAGAGACCCAGTACTTC | CSVTTGSEETQYF
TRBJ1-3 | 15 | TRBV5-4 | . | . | TGTGCCAGCAGCTTGCCCGGGGTCTCTGGAAACACCATATATTTT | CASSLPGVSGNTIYF
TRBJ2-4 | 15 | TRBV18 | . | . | TGTGCCAGCTCACCTTTTACCCCAGGGGAGAACATTCAGTACTTC | CASSPFTPGENIQYF
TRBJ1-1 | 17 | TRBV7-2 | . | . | TGTGCCAGCAGCCAAGGCACGAATACAGGGCTGAACACTGAAGCTTTCTTT | CASSQGTNTGLNTEAFF
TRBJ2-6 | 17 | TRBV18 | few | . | TGTGCCAGCTCACCAAGCCCCGGGGTCTCTGGGGCCAACGTCCTGACTTTC | CASSPSPGVSGANVLTF
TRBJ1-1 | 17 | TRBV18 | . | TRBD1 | TGTGCCAGCTCACCATATGTGGGACAGGGTATCGACACTGAAGCTTTCTTT | CASSPYVGQGIDTEAFF
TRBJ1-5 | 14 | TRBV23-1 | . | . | TGCGCCAGCAGTCACCGGACAGTCAATCAGCCCCAGCATTTT | CASSHRTVNQPQHF
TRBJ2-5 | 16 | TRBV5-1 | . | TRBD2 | TGCGCCAGCAGGAGGGGGACTAGCGGCAATCAAGAGACCCAGTACTTC | CASRRGTSGNQETQYF
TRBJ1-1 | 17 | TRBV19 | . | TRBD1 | TGTGCCAGTAGTATCGTGGGGACAGGCTACATGAACACTGAAGCTTTCTTT | CASSIVGTGYMNTEAFF
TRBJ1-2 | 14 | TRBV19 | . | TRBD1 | TGTGCCAGTAGTATGGGACAGGGGGCAGGTGGCTACACCTTC | CASSMGQGAGGYTF
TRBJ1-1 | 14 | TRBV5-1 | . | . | TGCGCCAGCAGCACCGACGACGGCGGCACTGAAGCTTTCTTT | CASSTDDGGTEAFF
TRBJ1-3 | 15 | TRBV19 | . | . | TGTGCCAGTAGTTCTATTGACAGCTCTGGAAACACCATATATTTT | CASSSIDSSGNTIYF
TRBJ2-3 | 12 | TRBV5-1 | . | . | TGCGCCAGCAGCTTGGATATAGATACGCAGTATTTT | CASSLDIDTQYF